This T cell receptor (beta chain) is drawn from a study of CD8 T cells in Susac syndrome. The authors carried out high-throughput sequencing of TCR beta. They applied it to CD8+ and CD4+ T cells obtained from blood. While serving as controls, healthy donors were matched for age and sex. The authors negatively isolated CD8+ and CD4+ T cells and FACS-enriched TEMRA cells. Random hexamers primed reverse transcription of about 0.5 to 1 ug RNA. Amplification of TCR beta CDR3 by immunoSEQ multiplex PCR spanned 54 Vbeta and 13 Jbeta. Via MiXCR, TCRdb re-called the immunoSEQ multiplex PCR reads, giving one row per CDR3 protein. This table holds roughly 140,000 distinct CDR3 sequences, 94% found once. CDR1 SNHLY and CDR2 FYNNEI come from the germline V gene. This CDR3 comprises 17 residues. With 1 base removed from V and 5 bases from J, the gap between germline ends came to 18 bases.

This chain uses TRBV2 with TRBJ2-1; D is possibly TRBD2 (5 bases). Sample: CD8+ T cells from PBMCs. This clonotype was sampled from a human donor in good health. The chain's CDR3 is CASSEGVWRAANNEQFF. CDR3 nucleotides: TGTGCCAGCAGTGAAGGGGTGTGGCGGGCCGCCAACAATGAGCAGTTCTTC.